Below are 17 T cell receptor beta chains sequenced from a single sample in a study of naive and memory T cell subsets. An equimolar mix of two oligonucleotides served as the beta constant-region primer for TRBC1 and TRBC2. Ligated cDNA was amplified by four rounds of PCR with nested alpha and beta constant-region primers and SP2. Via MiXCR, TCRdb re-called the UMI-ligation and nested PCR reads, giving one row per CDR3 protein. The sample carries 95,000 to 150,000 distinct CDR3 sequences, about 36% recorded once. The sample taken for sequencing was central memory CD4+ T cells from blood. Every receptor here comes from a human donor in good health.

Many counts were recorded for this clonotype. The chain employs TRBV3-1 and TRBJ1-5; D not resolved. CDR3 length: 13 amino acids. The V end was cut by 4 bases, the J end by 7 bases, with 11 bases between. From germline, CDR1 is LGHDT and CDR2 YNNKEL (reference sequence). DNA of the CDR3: TGTGCCAGCAGCCGTGGAACAAGACAGCCCCAGCATTTT. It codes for CASSRGTRQPQHF.

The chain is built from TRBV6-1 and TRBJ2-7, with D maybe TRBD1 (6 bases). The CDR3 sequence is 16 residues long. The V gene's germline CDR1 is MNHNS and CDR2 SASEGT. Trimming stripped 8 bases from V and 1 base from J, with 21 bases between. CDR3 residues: CASLSPYRAVSYEQYF. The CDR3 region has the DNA TGTGCCAGCCTCTCCCCTTACAGGGCAGTGTCCTACGAGCAGTACTTC.

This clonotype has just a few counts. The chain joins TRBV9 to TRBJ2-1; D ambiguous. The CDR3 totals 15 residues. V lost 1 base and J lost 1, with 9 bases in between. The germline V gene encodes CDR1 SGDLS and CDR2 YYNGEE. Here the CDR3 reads CASSVNVVSYNEQFF. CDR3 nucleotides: TGTGCCAGCAGCGTAAACGTTGTGTCCTACAATGAGCAGTTCTTC.

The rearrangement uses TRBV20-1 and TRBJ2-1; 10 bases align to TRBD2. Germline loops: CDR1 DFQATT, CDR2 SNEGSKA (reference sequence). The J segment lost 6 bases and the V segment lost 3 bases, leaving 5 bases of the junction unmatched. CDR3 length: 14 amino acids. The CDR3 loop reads CSASRTSGGNEQFF. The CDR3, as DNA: TGCAGTGCTAGTCGGACTAGCGGAGGCAATGAGCAGTTCTTC.

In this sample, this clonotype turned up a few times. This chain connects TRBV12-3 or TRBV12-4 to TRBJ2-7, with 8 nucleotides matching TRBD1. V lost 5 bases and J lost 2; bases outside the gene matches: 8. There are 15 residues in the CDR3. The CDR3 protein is CASSPGTGRTYEQYF. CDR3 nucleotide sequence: TGTGCCAGCAGTCCCGGGACAGGCCGGACCTACGAGCAGTACTTC.

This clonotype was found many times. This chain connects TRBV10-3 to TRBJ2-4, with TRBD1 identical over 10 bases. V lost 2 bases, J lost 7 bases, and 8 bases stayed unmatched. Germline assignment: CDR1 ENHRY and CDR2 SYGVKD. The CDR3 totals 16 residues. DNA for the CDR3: TGTGCCATCAGTGAGCCCGGGACAGGGGCGAGGAACATTCAGTACTTC. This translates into CAISEPGTGARNIQYF.

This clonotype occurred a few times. The CDR3 here is CASKEGGNPGQPQHF. The DNA of the CDR3 is TGTGCCAGCAAGGAAGGGGGGAACCCAGGTCAGCCCCAGCATTTT. The chain couples TRBV28 to TRBJ1-5, with D tentatively TRBD1 (6 bases). Trimming left V 7 bases short and J 6 bases short, with 19 bases between. The CDR3 length is 15 residues. Germline values: CDR1 MDHEN, CDR2 SYDVKM.

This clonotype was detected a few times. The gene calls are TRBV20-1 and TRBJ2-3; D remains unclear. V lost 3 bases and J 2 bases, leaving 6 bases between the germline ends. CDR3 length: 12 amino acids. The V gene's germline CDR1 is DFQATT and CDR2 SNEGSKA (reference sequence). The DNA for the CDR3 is TGCAGTGCTAGGACTCACACAGATACGCAGTATTTT. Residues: CSARTHTDTQYF.

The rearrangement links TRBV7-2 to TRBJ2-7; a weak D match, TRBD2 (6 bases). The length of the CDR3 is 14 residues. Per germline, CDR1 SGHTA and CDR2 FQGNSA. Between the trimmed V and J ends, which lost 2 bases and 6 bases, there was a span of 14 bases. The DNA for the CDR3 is TGTGCCAGCAGCTTACGTGTGGCCGGGAGCGAGCAGTACTTC. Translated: CASSLRVAGSEQYF.

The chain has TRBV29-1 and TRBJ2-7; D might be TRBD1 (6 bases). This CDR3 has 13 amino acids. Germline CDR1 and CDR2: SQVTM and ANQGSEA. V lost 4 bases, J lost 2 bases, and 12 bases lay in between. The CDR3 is CSVATGMTYEQYF. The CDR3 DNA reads TGCAGCGTTGCGACAGGTATGACCTACGAGCAGTACTTC.

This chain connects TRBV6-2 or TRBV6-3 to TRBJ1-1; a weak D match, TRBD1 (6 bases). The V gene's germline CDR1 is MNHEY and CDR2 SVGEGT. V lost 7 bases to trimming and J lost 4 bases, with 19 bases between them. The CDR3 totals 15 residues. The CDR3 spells CASTAGEVGPTEAFF. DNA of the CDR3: TGTGCCAGCACTGCAGGGGAAGTAGGACCCACTGAAGCTTTCTTT.

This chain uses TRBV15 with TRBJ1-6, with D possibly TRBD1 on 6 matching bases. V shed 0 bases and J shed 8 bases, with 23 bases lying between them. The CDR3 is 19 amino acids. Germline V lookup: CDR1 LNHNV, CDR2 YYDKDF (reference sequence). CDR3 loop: CATSRDLGGTRGIYSPLHF. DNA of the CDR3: TGTGCCACCAGCAGAGATCTTGGAGGGACAAGGGGAATTTATTCACCCCTCCACTTT.

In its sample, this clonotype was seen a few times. The chain's CDR3 is CASSLAGRNIQYF. In DNA form, the CDR3 reads TGCGCCAGCAGCTTGGCCGGGAGAAACATTCAGTACTTC. The gene calls are TRBV5-1 and TRBJ2-4; D possibly corresponds to TRBD2 (6 bases). The CDR3 sequence is 13 residues long. Trimming stripped 0 bases from V and 6 bases from J, with 7 bases between. Germline CDR1 is SGHRS and CDR2 is YFSETQ.

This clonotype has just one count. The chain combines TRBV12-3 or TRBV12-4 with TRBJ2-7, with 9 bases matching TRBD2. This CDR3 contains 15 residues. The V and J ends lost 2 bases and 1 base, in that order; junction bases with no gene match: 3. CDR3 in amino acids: CASSLLSGGSYEQYF. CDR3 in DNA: TGTGCCAGCAGTTTATTGAGCGGGGGGTCCTACGAGCAGTACTTC.

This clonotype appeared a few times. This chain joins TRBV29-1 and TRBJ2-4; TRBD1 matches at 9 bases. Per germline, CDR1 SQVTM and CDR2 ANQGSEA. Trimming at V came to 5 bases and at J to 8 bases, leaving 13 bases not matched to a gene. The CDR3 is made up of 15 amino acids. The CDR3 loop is CSVSLWDRVGYIQYF. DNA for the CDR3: TGCAGCGTTTCCCTATGGGACAGGGTTGGGTACATTCAGTACTTC.

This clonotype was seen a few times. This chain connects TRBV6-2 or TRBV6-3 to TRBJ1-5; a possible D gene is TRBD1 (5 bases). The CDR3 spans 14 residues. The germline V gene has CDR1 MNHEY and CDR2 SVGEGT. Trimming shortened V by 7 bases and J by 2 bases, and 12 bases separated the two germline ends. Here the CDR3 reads CASTRGVGNQPQHF. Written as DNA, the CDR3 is TGTGCCAGCACCCGAGGGGTAGGCAATCAGCCCCAGCATTTT.

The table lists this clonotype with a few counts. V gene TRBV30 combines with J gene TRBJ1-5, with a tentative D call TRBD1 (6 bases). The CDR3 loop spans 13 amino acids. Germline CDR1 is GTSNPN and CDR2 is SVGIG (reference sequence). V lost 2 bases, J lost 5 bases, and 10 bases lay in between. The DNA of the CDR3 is TGTGCCTGGAGTCGTGAGGGGGATCAGCCCCAGCATTTT. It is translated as CAWSREGDQPQHF.